The text below deals with one T cell receptor beta chain. This clonotype showed up just a few times. Its specific antigen is unknown. No base-level quality is on record; no much larger clone is a single base apart. This specimen belongs to a study of T cells in Graves' hyperthyroidism and ophthalmopathy (dated by TCRdb to between 2018 and 2021). Some background on the complete study: Peripheral blood was sampled at the time of initial diagnosis, prior to any treatment. To identify distinguishing TCR V-J signatures, a discovery cohort of around 100 patients was used, comprising roughly 45 with Graves' ophthalmopathy and 57 with stable Graves' hyperthyroidism. TCR Vbeta CDR3 sequencing of around 130 peripheral blood samples (over 40 ophthalmopathy, approximately 80 hyperthyroidism and roughly 17 progressor patients) is reported in the paper. An independent validation cohort of around 19 hyperthyroidism patients and 15 or so patients who later progressed to ophthalmopathy tested prospective prediction of ophthalmopathy. Following sampling, methimazole starting at 30 mg daily was given to hyperthyroidism patients, and high-dose intravenous methylprednisolone was given to ophthalmopathy patients. The 85 to 100 discovery patients were divided at random into training and test sets in a 7:3 ratio. In more than 5 Graves' hyperthyroidism patients, the study also compared T-cell repertoires from thyroid tissue with T-cell repertoires from blood.

V and J are truncated by 0 bases and 8 bases respectively, leaving an intervening sequence of 10 bases. Sequences LGHDT (CDR1) and YNNKEL (CDR2) are obtained from the germline V gene (reference sequence). Including the terminal cysteine and phenylalanine, the CDR3 comprises 13 residues. Of the read, only the CDR3 DNA is kept; its 39 bases are in frame from base 1. A patient counted as having stable Graves' hyperthyroidism if no progression to ophthalmopathy occurred over 18 months of follow-up. Hyperthyroidism patients were aged 18 to 65 years and newly diagnosed, with disease duration of less than 2 months. Any patient with an uncontrolled infection, another autoimmune disease, pregnancy or lactation was excluded. Diagnoses were based on clinical symptoms, serum thyroxine and TRAb, thyroid ultrasound and orbital computed tomography. PBMCs were isolated from about 10 ml of fresh peripheral blood by Ficoll-Paque density gradient centrifugation. Total RNA was extracted using Trizol reagent, and RNA quality was assessed on an Agilent 2100 Bioanalyzer.

The paper as a whole reports these results and caveats: Ophthalmopathy was separated from stable hyperthyroidism by a 13 V-J signature model, with over 85% sensitivity and about 81% specificity obtained in cross-validation and 80%/75% obtained in testing. Sample size was not statistically predetermined, and investigators were not blinded to group allocation. Blood samples also contained most of the expanded thyroid clonotypes (frequency above 0.001), which suggests that blood repertoires may reflect thyroid immune responses. During validation, the model predicted progression to ophthalmopathy a median of approximately six months ahead of onset, with almost 71% sensitivity and more than 72% specificity.

TCR beta CDR3 regions were amplified from RNA transcripts. The TCR CDR3 was subjected to a first round of RT-PCR using the HTBI primer set and the Qiagen OneStep RT-PCR kit. A second multiplex PCR round built the libraries, followed by size selection and purification. Paired-end sequencing of the libraries was performed with 100 bp reads on an Illumina HiSeq2000. The authors' analysis ran thus. SOAPnuke was used to process the raw data, removing reads that contained adapters or uncalled bases, had a mean Phred below 15, or lacked an exact match to the constant primer or identifier. COPE v1.2.5 was used to merge high-quality paired reads, and clonotypes were defined as unique nucleotide sequences. MiTCR v1.1 was used to align clonotypes to the IMGT TRBV, TRBD and TRBJ reference segments. Analysis was restricted to V-J combinations with a frequency above 0.0001, which covered about 99% of repertoires. The TCS score was defined as F50 (clonal expansion) divided by E x V (chaos), with BLOSUM62-based TCRdist calculated between CDR3 peptides within each V-J. Welch's t-statistics and random forest reduced just over 500 V-J features to 10 to 15, which were used in a naive Bayes classifier (R e1071). Using fastp at Q25 and MiXCR, TCRdb reprocessed the public reads and kept productive beta chains. Each record represents a unique CDR3 protein, reported with the most common genes and DNA among its rows. TCRdb, not the original authors, processed these V and J calls. This sample has 400,000 to 600,000 distinct CDR3 sequences in its table, and under 25% of those were observed once. The biggest ten clones account for 26% of the sample.

Recombination linked TRBV3-1 to TRBJ1-2; the D gene assignment is ambiguous. The source is a man in his late teens or twenties with Graves' hyperthyroidism. The material sequenced was blood. The CDR3 has the sequence CASSQDRVTGYTF. The sequenced DNA: TGTGCCAGCAGCCAAGACCGGGTTACCGGCTACACCTTC. The entire variable domain, with the stretches around the CDR3 drawn from the reference TRBV3-1 and TRBJ1-2 proteins, is DTAVSQTPKYLVTQMGNDKSIKCEQNLGHDTMYWYKQDSKKFLKIMFSYNNKELIINETVPNRFSPKSPDKAHLNLHINSLELGDSAVYFCASSQDRVTGYTFGSGTRLTVV.